Sequencing of this T cell receptor beta chain was carried out in a study of glioma-infiltrating T cells after dendritic cell vaccination. Concerning this clone itself: What it binds is not known.

Isocitrate dehydrogenase mutation was absent in all glioblastoma patients. Whole-study results and caveats: TCR clonality showed no direct relationship with survival. Complete blood and tumor specimen sets were limited to few patients.

The PCR used 60 V beta and 13 J beta primers. Sequencing used immunoSEQ multiplex PCR; TCRdb keeps in-frame clones, though not all of them. The sample consists of roughly 100,000 clones, roughly 80% of them appearing once. The sample here was blood, taken before dendritic cell vaccination. This receptor was identified in a human donor with glioblastoma.

In nucleotides, the CDR3 is TGTGCCAGCAGCTTAGCAAGGACTACCAGTGAGCAGTTCTTC. This translates into CASSLARTTSEQFF. The chain uses TRBV7-6 and TRBJ2-1; D may be TRBD2 (6 bases). V was trimmed by 0 bases and J by 9 bases, leaving 12 bases between them. The CDR3 is 14 amino acids. The V gene's germline CDR1 is SGHVS and CDR2 FNYEAQ. Complete variable domain (other parts from reference TRBV7-6 and TRBJ2-1): GAGVSQSPRYKVTKRGQDVALRCDPISGHVSLYWYRQALGQGPEFLTYFNYEAQQDKSGLPNDRFSAERPEGSISTLTIQRTEQRDSAMYRCASSLARTTSEQFFGPGTRLTVL.